A selection of T cell receptor beta chains follows, all from one sample in a study of cytomegalovirus exposure and HLA in healthy donors. The protocol was immunoSEQ multiplex PCR, while the TCRdb copy is restricted to in-frame clones and leaves out a portion. This sample has about 140,000 clones, with nearly 70% found just once. Sequencing was performed on PBMCs. The receptor source for this set is a man younger than 45 in good health and CMV-seropositive. The CDR3 runs from the conserved cysteine through the conserved F or W. The order of the fields is V gene, J gene, CDR3 protein.

V: TRBV25-1
J: TRBJ2-1
CDR3: CASSDLRRGDNNEQFF

V: TRBV7-9
J: TRBJ1-2
CDR3: CASSIGTGDGYTF

V: TRBV30
J: TRBJ1-1
CDR3: CAWSLGTEAFF

V: TRBV7-2
J: TRBJ2-3
CDR3: CASSLVGSGSSDTQYF

V: TRBV5-4
J: TRBJ1-3
CDR3: CASSLGTGRINTIYF

V: TRBV4-2
J: TRBJ2-7
CDR3: CASSPMRVDYEQYF

V: TRBV7-2
J: TRBJ2-1
CDR3: CASSLGVGPYEQFF

V: TRBV9
J: TRBJ2-1
CDR3: CASSVEIAGTYNEQFF

V: TRBV6-6
J: TRBJ1-5
CDR3: CASSDSRNQPQHF

V: TRBV18
J: TRBJ1-1
CDR3: CASSPPEGLGTEAFF

V: TRBV27
J: TRBJ2-1
CDR3: CASSLSGRWSWNEQFF

V: TRBV19
J: -
CDR3: CASSMGQTSYEQYF

V: TRBV30
J: TRBJ2-7
CDR3: CAWSSRLYEQYF

V: TRBV6-5
J: TRBJ2-5
CDR3: CASSRDRAETQYF

V: TRBV10-1
J: TRBJ2-2
CDR3: CASSETGGGTGELFF

V: TRBV12-5
J: TRBJ1-5
CDR3: CASGFGSNQPQHF

V: TRBV6-5
J: TRBJ1-2
CDR3: CASSSGTVQGYTF

V: TRBV6-6
J: TRBJ1-1
CDR3: CASSLGHWNTEAFF

V: TRBV5-1
J: TRBJ2-1
CDR3: CASSLAGQNYNEQFF

V: TRBV28
J: TRBJ2-1
CDR3: CASKQRERSPYNEQFF

V: TRBV30
J: TRBJ2-7
CDR3: CAWSLRTAPSPPYEQYF

V: TRBV5-1
J: TRBJ2-3
CDR3: CASSLLRDTQYF

V: TRBV21-1
J: TRBJ1-2
CDR3: CASSARGQGDYGYTF

V: TRBV19
J: TRBJ2-1
CDR3: CASSRGTSGSNEQFF

V: TRBV19
J: TRBJ2-2
CDR3: CASSIGLTSGSMGLFF

V: TRBV2
J: TRBJ2-2
CDR3: CASTKRVTGESGGELFF

V: TRBV7-3
J: TRBJ1-1
CDR3: CASSSGQNTEAFF

V: TRBV11-2
J: TRBJ2-6
CDR3: CASSFYQTGTGANVLTF

V: TRBV28
J: TRBJ2-1
CDR3: CASSPAQSGSRNEQFF

V: TRBV30
J: TRBJ1-5
CDR3: CAWSVRERWQPQHF

V: TRBV6-1
J: TRBJ1-2
CDR3: CASSEGRANYGYTF

V: TRBV6-1
J: TRBJ1-4
CDR3: CASSPRGTNEKLFF

V: TRBV9
J: TRBJ2-7
CDR3: CASSDDIANPSYEQYF

V: TRBV7-2
J: TRBJ2-1
CDR3: CASSFNQGGEQFF

V: TRBV28
J: TRBJ1-4
CDR3: CASSPLGRDNEKLFF

V: TRBV2
J: TRBJ2-3
CDR3: CASSEAPTGLPDTQYF

V: TRBV5-4
J: TRBJ2-5
CDR3: CASSLRTVGEQYF

V: TRBV19
J: TRBJ1-1
CDR3: CASSIEQGAGNTEAFF

V: TRBV5-8
J: TRBJ1-2
CDR3: CASSRGGDGYTF

V: TRBV30
J: TRBJ1-4
CDR3: CAWSVPVQGNSEKLFF

V: TRBV11-2
J: TRBJ2-1
CDR3: CASSSIVTGAGEQFF

V: TRBV13
J: TRBJ1-2
CDR3: CASTLSGRLWGGYTF

V: TRBV6-5
J: TRBJ1-4
CDR3: CASRPGQGGEKLFF

V: TRBV9
J: TRBJ1-1
CDR3: CASSARVGGIEAFF

V: TRBV4-2
J: TRBJ1-4
CDR3: CASSQPGQGAANEKLFF

V: TRBV7-9
J: TRBJ2-7
CDR3: CASSPDRTGGYEQYF

V: TRBV5-6
J: TRBJ1-1
CDR3: CASSLQGTEAFF

V: TRBV12-5
J: TRBJ2-1
CDR3: CASGLGTSAYNEQFF

V: TRBV30
J: TRBJ1-2
CDR3: CAWSSGQGFYYGYTF

V: TRBV19
J: TRBJ2-3
CDR3: CASMRRNTDTQYF

V: TRBV16
J: TRBJ1-5
CDR3: CASSQGLLKEQPQHF

V: TRBV11-1
J: TRBJ2-7
CDR3: CASSWGQGASYEQYF

V: TRBV11-2
J: TRBJ2-7
CDR3: CASSLNPGLAGDEQYF

V: TRBV2
J: -
CDR3: CASSMDYRYEQYF

V: TRBV19
J: TRBJ1-5
CDR3: CASSIRRQGSNQPQHF

V: TRBV25-1
J: TRBJ2-7
CDR3: CASSDLLAGANEQYF

V: TRBV15
J: TRBJ1-2
CDR3: CATSRPDNYGYTF

V: TRBV6-5
J: TRBJ1-2
CDR3: CASSRGYYDGYTF

V: TRBV5-1
J: -
CDR3: CASSLEDGTDYEQYF

V: TRBV10-2
J: TRBJ1-2
CDR3: CASSTTGEHGYTF